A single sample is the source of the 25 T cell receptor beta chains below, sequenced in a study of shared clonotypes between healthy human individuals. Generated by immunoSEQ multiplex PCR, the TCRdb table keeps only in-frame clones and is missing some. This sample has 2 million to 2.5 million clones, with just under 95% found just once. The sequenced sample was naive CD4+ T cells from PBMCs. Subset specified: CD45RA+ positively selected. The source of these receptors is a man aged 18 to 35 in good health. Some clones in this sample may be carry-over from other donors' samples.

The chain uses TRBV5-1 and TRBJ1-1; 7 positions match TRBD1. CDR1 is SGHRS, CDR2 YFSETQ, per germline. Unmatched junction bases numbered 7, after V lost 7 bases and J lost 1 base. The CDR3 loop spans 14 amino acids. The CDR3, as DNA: TGCGCCAGCGAGACCGGGACAGCGAACACTGAAGCTTTCTTT. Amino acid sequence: CASETGTANTEAFF.

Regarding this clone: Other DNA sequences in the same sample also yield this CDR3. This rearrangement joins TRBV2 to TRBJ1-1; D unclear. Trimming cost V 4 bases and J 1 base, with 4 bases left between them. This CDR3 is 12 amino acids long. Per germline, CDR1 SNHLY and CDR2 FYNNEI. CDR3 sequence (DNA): TGTGCCAGCAGTGGGCAGAACACTGAAGCTTTCTTT. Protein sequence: CASSGQNTEAFF.

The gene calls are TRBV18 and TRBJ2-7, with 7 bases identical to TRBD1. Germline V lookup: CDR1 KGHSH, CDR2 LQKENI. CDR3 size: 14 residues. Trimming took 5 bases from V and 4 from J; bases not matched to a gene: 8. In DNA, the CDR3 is TGTGCCAGCTCAGCGCGGACAGGCGCTTACGAGCAGTACTTC. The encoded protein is CASSARTGAYEQYF.

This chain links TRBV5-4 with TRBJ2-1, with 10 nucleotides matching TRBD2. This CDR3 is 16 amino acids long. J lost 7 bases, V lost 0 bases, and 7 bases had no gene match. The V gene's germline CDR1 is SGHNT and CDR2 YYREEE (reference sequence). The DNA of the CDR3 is TGTGCCAGCAGCTTGGGTGCAGCGGGAGGGAGGAATGAGCAGTTCTTC. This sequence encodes CASSLGAAGGRNEQFF.

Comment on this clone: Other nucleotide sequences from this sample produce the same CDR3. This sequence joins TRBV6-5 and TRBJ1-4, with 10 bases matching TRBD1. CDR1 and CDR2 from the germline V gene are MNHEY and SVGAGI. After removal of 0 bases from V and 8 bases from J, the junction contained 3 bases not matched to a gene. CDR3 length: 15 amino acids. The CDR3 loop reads CASSYSGTGDEKLFF. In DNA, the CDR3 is TGTGCCAGCAGTTACTCGGGGACAGGGGACGAAAAACTGTTTTTT.

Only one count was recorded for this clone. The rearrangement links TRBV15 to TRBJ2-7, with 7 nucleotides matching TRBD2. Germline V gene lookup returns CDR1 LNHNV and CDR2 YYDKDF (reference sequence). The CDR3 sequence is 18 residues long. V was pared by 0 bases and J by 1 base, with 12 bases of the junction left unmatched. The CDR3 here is CATSRDGRASLGSYEQYF. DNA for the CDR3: TGTGCCACCAGCAGAGATGGGAGGGCCAGTTTAGGGTCCTACGAGCAGTACTTC.

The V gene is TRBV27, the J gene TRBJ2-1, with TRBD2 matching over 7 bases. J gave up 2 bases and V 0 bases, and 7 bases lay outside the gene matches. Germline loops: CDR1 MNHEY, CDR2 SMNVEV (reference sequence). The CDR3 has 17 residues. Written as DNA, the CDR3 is TGTGCCAGCAGTTTATCGTGGCGGGAGAGTACCTACAATGAGCAGTTCTTC. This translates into CASSLSWRESTYNEQFF.

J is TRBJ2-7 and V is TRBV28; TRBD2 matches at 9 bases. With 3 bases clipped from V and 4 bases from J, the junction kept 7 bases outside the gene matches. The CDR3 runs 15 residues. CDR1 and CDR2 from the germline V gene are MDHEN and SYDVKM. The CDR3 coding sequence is TGTGCCAGCAGTTTCTTGACTAGCGGCTATTACGAGCAGTACTTC. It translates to CASSFLTSGYYEQYF.

The CDR3 is CASSLAQVWADNEQFF. CDR3 bases: TGCGCCAGCAGCTTGGCCCAGGTGTGGGCAGACAATGAGCAGTTCTTC. The chain is built from TRBV5-1 and TRBJ2-1; D unresolved. CDR1 and CDR2 from the germline V gene are SGHRS and YFSETQ. Trimming left V 0 bases short and J 5 bases short, with 15 bases between. This CDR3 has 16 residues.

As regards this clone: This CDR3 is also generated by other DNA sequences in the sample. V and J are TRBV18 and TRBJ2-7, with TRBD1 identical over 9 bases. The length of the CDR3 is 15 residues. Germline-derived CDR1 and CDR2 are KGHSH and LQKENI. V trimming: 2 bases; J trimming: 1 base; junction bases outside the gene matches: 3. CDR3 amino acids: CASSPTGTGSYEQYF. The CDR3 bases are TGTGCCAGCTCACCAACTGGGACAGGGTCCTACGAGCAGTACTTC.

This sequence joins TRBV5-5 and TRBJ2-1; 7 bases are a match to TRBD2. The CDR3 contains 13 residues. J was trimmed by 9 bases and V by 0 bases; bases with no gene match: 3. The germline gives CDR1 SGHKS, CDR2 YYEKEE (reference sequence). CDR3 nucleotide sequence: TGTGCCAGCAGCTTGGTAGCGGGTGGTGAGCAGTTCTTC. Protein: CASSLVAGGEQFF. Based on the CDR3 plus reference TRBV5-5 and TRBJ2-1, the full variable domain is DAGVTQSPTHLIKTRGQQVTLRCSPISGHKSVSWYQQVLGQGPQFIFQYYEKEERGRGNFPDRFSARQFPNYSSELNVNALLLGDSALYLCASSLVAGGEQFFGPGTRLTVL.

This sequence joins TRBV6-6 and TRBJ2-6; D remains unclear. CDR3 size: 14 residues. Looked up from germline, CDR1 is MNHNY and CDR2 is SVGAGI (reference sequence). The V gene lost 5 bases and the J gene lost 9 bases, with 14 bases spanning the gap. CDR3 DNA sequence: TGTGCCAGCAGTGACCCCCCCGTGCGCAACGTCCTGACTTTC. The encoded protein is CASSDPPVRNVLTF.

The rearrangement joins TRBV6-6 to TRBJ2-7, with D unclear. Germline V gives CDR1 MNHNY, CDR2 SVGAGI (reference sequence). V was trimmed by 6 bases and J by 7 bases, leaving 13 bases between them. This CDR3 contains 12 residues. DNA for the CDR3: TGTGCCAGCAGCCCCCGGGTGAGGGAGCAGTACTTC. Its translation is CASSPRVREQYF.

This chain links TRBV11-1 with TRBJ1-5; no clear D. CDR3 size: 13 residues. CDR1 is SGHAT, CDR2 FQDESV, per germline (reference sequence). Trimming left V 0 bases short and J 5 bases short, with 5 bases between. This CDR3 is CASSLAQDQPQHF. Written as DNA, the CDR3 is TGTGCCAGCAGCTTAGCTCAGGATCAGCCCCAGCATTTT. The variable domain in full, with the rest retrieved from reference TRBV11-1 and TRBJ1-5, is EAEVAQSPRYKITEKSQAVAFWCDPISGHATLYWYRQILGQGPELLVQFQDESVVDDSQLPKDRFSAERLKGVDSTLKIQPAELGDSAMYLCASSLAQDQPQHFGDGTRLSIL.

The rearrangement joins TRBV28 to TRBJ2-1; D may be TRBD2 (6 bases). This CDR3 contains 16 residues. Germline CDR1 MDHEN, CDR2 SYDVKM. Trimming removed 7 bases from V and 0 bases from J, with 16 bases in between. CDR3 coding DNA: TGTGCCAGCACCCTTGGGGGGTCTCACTCCTACAATGAGCAGTTCTTC. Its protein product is CASTLGGSHSYNEQFF. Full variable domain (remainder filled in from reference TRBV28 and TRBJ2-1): DVKVTQSSRYLVKRTGEKVFLECVQDMDHENMFWYRQDPGLGLRLIYFSYDVKMKEKGDIPEGYSVSREKKERFSLILESASTNQTSMYLCASTLGGSHSYNEQFFGPGTRLTVL.

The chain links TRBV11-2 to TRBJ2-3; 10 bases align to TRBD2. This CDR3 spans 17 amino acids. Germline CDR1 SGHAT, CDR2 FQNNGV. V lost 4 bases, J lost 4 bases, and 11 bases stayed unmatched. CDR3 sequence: CASSSRRIAGGSDTQYF. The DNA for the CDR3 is TGTGCCAGCAGCTCAAGGCGGATAGCGGGAGGCTCAGATACGCAGTATTTT. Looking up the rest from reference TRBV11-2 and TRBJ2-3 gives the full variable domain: EAGVAQSPRYKIIEKRQSVAFWCNPISGHATLYWYQQILGQGPKLLIQFQNNGVVDDSQLPKDRFSAERLKGVDSTLKIQPAKLEDSAVYLCASSSRRIAGGSDTQYFGPGTRLTVL.

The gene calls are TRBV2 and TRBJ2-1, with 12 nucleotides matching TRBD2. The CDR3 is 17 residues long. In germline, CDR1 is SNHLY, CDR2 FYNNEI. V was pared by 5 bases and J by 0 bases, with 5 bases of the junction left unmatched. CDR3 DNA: TGTGCCAGCAGTCCAAGGACTAGCGGGAACTCCTACAATGAGCAGTTCTTC. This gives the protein CASSPRTSGNSYNEQFF.

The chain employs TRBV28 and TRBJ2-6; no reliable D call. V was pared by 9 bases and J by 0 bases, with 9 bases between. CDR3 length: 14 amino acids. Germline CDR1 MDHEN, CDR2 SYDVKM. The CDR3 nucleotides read TGTGCCAGTGCACATATCTCTGGGGCCAACGTCCTGACTTTC. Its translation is CASAHISGANVLTF.

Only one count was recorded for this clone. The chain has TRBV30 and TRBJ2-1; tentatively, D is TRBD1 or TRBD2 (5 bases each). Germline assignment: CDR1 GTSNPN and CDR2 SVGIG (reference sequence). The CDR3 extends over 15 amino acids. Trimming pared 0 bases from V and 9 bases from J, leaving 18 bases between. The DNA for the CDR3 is TGTGCCTGGAGTGTAAGCTTATCGGGGCGCGGTGAGCAGTTCTTC. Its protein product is CAWSVSLSGRGEQFF.

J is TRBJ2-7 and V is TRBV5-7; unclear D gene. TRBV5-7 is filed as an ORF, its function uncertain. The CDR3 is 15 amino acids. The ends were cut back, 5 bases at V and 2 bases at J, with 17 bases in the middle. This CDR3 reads CASRNTSESTYEQYF. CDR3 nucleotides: TGTGCCAGCAGAAACACCTCCGAATCTACCTACGAGCAGTACTTC.

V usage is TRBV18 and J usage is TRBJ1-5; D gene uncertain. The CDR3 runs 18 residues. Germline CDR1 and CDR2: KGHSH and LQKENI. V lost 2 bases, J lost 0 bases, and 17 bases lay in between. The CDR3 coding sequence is TGTGCCAGCTCACCAGGAGTGCGGGGAGCCTTTAGCAATCAGCCCCAGCATTTT. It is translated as CASSPGVRGAFSNQPQHF.

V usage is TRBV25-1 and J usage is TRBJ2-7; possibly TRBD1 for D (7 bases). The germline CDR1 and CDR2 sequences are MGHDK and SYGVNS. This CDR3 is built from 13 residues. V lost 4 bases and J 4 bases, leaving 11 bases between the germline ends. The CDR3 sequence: CASSVTGTYEQYF. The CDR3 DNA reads TGTGCCAGCAGTGTGACAGGGACTTACGAGCAGTACTTC.

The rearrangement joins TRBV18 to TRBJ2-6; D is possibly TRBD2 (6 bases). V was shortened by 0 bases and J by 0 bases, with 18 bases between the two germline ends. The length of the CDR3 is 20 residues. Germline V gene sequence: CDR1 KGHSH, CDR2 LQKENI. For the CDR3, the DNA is TGTGCCAGCTCACCACCGGGGGGAACAGACCCCAGCTCTGGGGCCAACGTCCTGACTTTC. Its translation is CASSPPGGTDPSSGANVLTF.

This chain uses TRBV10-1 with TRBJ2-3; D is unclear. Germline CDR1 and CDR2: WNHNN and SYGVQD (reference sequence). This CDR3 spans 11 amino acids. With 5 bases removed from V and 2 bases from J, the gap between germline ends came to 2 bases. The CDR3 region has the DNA TGCGCCAGCAGTATCACAGATACGCAGTATTTT. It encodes CASSITDTQYF.

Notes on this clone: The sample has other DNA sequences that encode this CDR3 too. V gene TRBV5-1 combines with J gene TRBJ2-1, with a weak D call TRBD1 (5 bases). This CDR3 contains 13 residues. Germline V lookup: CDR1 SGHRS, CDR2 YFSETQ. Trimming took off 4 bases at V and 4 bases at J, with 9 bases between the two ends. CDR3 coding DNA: TGCGCCAGCAGCGAGCAGGGATACAATGAGCAGTTCTTC. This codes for CASSEQGYNEQFF.